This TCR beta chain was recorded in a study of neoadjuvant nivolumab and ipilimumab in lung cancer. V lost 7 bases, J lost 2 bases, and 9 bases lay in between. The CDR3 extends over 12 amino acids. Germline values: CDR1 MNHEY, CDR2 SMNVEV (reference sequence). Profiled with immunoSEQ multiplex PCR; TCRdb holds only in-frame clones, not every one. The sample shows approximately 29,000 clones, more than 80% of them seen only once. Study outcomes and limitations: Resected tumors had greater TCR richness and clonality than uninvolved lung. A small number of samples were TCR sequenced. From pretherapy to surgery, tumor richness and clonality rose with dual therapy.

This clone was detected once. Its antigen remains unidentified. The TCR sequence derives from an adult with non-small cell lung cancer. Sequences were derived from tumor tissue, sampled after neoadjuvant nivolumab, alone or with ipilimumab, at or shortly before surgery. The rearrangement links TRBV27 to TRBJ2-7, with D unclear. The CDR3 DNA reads TGTGCCAGCAAAGGGCAAACCTACGAGCAGTACTTC. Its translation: CASKGQTYEQYF.